This TCR beta chain was found in a study of blood T cell repertoires in COVID-19. Clones were read by immunoSEQ multiplex PCR, and TCRdb kept only the in-frame ones, dropping some. The table shows about 80,000 clones, with 65% to 85% occurring only once. V was pared by 3 bases and J by 3 bases, with 14 bases between. The CDR3 is made up of 15 amino acids. CDR1 is MNHNY and CDR2 is SVGAGI in the germline V gene (reference sequence). The specimen sequenced was peripheral blood. The TCR was taken from a man in his fifties or sixties with acute or convalescent COVID-19. V is TRBV6-6 and J is TRBJ1-1, with a possible D match to TRBD1 (5 bases). The DNA of the CDR3 is TGTGCCAGCAGTTATTCGGGGGGAGCGGACACTGAAGCTTTCTTT. Protein product: CASSYSGGADTEAFF.